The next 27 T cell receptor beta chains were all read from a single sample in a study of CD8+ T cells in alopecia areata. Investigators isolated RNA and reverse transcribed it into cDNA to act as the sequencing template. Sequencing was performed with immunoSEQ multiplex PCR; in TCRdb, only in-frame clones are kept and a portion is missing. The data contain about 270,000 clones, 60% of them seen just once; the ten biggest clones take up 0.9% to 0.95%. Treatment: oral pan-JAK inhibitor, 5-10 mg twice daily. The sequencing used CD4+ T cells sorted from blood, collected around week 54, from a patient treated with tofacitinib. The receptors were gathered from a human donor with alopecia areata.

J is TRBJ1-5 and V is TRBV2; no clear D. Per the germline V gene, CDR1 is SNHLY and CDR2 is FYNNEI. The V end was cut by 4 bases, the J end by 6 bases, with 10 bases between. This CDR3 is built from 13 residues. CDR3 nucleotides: TGTGCCAGCAGTGCTGAGGGCCGTCAGCCCCAGCATTTT. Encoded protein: CASSAEGRQPQHF.

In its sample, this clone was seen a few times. The DNA for the CDR3 is TGTGCCAGCTCACCCGGTCTCGGGGATGAGCAGTTCTTC. Its translation: CASSPGLGDEQFF. V usage is TRBV18 and J usage is TRBJ2-1; D is possibly TRBD2 (5 bases). The germline V gene encodes CDR1 KGHSH and CDR2 LQKENI. The CDR3 spans 13 residues. The V gene lost 3 bases and the J gene lost 8 bases, with 11 bases spanning the gap.

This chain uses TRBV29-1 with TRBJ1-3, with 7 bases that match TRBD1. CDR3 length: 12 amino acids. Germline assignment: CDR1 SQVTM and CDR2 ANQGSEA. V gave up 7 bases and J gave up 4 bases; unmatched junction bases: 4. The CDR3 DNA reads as TGCAGCGCCTTGGACAGGGGAAACACCATATATTTT. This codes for CSALDRGNTIYF. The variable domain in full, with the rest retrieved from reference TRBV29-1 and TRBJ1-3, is SAVISQKPSRDICQRGTSLTIQCQVDSQVTMMFWYRQQPGQSLTLIATANQGSEATYESGFVIDKFPISRPNLTFSTLTVSNMSPEDSSIYLCSALDRGNTIYFGEGSWLTVV.

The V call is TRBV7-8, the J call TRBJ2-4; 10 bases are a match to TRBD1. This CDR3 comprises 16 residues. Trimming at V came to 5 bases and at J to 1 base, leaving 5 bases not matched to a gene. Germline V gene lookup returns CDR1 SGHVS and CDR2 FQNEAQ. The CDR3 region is CASSGGQGVAKNIQYF. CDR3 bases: TGTGCCAGCAGCGGTGGACAGGGGGTTGCCAAAAACATTCAGTACTTC.

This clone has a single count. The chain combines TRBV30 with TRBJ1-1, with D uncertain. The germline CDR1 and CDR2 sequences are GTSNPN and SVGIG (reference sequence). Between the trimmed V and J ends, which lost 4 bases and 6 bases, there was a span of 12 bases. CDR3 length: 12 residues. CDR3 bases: TGTGCCTGGAATCCCAAGCGGGCTGAAGCTTTCTTT. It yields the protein CAWNPKRAEAFF.

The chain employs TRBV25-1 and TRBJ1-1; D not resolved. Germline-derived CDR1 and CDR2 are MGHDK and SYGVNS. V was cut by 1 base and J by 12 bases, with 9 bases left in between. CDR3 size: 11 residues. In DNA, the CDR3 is TGTGCCAGCAGTGAATTCCAGTCTACTTTCTTT. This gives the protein CASSEFQSTFF.

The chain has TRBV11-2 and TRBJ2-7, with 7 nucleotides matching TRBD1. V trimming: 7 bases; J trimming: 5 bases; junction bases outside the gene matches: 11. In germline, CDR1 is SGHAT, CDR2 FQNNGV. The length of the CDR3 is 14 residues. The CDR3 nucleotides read TGTGCCAGCAATTCAAAGGGGACAGCCCACGAGCAGTACTTC. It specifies CASNSKGTAHEQYF.

CDR3 sequence: CASSRTGSDTQYF. The DNA of the CDR3 is TGCGCCAGCAGCCGAACAGGGAGTGATACGCAGTATTTT. The chain uses TRBV5-1 and TRBJ2-3; a possible D gene is TRBD1 (6 bases). The germline gives CDR1 SGHRS, CDR2 YFSETQ. Trimming cost V 4 bases and J 6 bases, with 12 bases left between them. The CDR3 runs to 13 residues.

CDR3 protein: CASSLGQATSGANVLTF. Here the CDR3 DNA reads TGCGCCAGCAGCTTAGGACAGGCCACCTCTGGGGCCAACGTCCTGACTTTC. The chain recombines TRBV5-1 with TRBJ2-6, with TRBD1 matching 7 bases. V lost 2 bases to trimming and J lost 0 bases; unmatched junction nucleotides: 5. Germline V gene data show CDR1 as SGHRS and CDR2 as YFSETQ. The CDR3 contains 17 residues. The whole variable domain, filled in from reference TRBV5-1 and TRBJ2-6, reads KAGVTQTPRYLIKTRGQQVTLSCSPISGHRSVSWYQQTPGQGLQFLFEYFSETQRNKGNFPGRFSGRQFSNSRSEMNVSTLELGDSALYLCASSLGQATSGANVLTFGAGSRLTVL.

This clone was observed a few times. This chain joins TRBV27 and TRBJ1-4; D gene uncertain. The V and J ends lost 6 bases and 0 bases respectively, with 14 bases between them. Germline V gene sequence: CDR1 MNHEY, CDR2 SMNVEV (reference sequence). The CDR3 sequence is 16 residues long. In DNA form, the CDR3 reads TGTGCCAGCAGGAGGACGAGGTCCGCAACTAATGAAAAACTGTTTTTT. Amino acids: CASRRTRSATNEKLFF. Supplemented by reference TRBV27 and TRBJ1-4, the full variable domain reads EAQVTQNPRYLITVTGKKLTVTCSQNMNHEYMSWYRQDPGLGLRQIYYSMNVEVTDKGDVPEGYKVSRKEKRNFPLILESPSPNQTSLYFCASRRTRSATNEKLFFGSGTQLSVL.

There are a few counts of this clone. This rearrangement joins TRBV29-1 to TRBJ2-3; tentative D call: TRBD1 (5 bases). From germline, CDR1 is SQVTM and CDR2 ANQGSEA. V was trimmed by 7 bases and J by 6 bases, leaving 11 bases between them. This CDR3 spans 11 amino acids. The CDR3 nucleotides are TGCAGCGCTCAGAAGGGGGATACGCAGTATTTT. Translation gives CSAQKGDTQYF.

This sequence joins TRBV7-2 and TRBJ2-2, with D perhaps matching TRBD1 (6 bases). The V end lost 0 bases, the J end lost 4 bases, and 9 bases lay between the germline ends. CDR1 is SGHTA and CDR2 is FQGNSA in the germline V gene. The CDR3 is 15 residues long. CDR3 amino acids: CASSLAAGVTGELFF. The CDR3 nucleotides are TGTGCCAGCAGCTTAGCGGCAGGGGTCACCGGGGAGCTGTTTTTT.

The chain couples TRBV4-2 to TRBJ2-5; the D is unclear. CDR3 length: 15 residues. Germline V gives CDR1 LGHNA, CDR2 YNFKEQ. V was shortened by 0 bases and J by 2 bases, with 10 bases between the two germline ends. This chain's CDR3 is CASSQELLTQETQYF. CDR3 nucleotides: TGTGCCAGCAGCCAAGAATTACTCACACAAGAGACCCAGTACTTC.

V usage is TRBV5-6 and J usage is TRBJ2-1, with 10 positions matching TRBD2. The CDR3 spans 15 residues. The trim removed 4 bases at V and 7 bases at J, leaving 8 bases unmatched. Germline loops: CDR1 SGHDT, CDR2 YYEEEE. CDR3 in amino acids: CASSPLAGSGNEQFF. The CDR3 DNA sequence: TGTGCCAGCAGCCCACTAGCGGGGTCTGGGAATGAGCAGTTCTTC.

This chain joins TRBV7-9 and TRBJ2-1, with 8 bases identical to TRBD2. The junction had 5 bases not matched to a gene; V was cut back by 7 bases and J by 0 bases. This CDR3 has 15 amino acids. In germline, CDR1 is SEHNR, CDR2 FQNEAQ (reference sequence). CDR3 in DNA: TGTGCCAGCACCCTAGCGGGCACCTCCTACAATGAGCAGTTCTTC. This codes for CASTLAGTSYNEQFF.

This chain's CDR3 is CSVMLGEETQYF. CDR3 sequence (DNA): TGCAGCGTGATGTTAGGGGAAGAGACCCAGTACTTC. V is TRBV29-1 and J is TRBJ2-5; possible D gene TRBD1, 5 bases. V lost 6 bases and J lost 3, with 11 bases in between. Looked up from germline, CDR1 is SQVTM and CDR2 is ANQGSEA. CDR3 size: 12 residues.

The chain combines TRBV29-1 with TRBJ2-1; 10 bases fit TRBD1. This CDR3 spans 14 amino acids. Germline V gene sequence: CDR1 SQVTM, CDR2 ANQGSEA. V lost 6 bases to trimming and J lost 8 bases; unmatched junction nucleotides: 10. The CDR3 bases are TGCAGCGTAGCTAGGGACAGGGGTCCGGATGAGCAGTTCTTC. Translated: CSVARDRGPDEQFF.

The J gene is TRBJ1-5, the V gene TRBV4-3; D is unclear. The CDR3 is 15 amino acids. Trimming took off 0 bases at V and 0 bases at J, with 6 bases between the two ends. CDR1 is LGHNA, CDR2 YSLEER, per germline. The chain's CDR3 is CASSQERASNQPQHF. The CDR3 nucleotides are TGCGCCAGCAGCCAAGAACGGGCTAGCAATCAGCCCCAGCATTTT.

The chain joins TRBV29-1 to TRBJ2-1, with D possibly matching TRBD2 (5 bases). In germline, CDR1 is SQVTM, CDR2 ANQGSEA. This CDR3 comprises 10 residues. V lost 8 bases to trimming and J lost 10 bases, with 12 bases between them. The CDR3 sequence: CSSGEPEQFF. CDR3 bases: TGCAGCTCTGGGGAGCCCGAGCAGTTCTTC.

The CDR3 loop reads CASSALIGYTEAFF. For the CDR3, the DNA is TGTGCCAGCAGTGCCCTTATCGGGTACACTGAAGCTTTCTTT. V gene TRBV6-1 combines with J gene TRBJ1-1; D unclear. Germline V gene data show CDR1 as MNHNS and CDR2 as SASEGT. The CDR3 contains 14 residues. The V end lost 4 bases, the J end lost 3 bases, and 12 bases lay between the germline ends.

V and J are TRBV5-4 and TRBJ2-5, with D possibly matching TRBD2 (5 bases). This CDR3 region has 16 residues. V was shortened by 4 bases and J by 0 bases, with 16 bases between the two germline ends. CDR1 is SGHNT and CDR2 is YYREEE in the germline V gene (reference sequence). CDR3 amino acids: CASSLRAAGDQETQYF. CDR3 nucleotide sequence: TGTGCCAGCAGCCTTCGTGCGGCGGGCGACCAAGAGACCCAGTACTTC. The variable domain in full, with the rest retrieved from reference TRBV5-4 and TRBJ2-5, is ETGVTQSPTHLIKTRGQQVTLRCSSQSGHNTVSWYQQALGQGPQFIFQYYREEENGRGNFPPRFSGLQFPNYSSELNVNALELDDSALYLCASSLRAAGDQETQYFGPGTRLLVL.

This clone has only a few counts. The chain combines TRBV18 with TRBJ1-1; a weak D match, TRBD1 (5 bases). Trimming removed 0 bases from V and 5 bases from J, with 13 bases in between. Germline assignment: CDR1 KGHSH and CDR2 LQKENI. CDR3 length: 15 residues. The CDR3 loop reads CASSPPAGGWTEAFF. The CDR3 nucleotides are TGTGCCAGCTCACCACCGGCTGGGGGATGGACTGAAGCTTTCTTT.

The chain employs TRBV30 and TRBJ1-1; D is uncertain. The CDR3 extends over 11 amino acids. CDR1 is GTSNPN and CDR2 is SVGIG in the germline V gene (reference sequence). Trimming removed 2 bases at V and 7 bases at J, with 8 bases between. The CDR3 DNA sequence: TGTGCCTGGAGTATGGGCAGTGAAGCTTTCTTT. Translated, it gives CAWSMGSEAFF. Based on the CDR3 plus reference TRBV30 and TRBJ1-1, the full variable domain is SQTIHQWPATLVQPVGSPLSLECTVEGTSNPNLYWYRQAAGRGLQLLFYSVGIGQISSEVPQNLSASRPQDRQFILSSKKLLLSDSGFYLCAWSMGSEAFFGQGTRLTVV.

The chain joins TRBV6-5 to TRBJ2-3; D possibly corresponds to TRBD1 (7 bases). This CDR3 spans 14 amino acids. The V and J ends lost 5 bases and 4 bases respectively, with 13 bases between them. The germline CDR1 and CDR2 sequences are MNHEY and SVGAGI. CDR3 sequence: CASSRQGGADTQYF. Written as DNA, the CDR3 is TGTGCCAGCAGTCGTCAGGGGGGAGCAGATACGCAGTATTTT.

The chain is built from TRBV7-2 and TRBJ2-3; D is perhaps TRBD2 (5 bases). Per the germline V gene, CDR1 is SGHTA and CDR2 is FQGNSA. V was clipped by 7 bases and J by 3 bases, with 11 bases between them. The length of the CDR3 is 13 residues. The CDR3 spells CASTTRVTDTQYF. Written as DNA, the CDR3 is TGTGCCAGCACCACGAGGGTTACAGATACGCAGTATTTT.

The CDR3 sequence is CASNRLGQGETEAFF. In nucleotides, the CDR3 is TGTGCCAGCAACCGGCTCGGACAGGGCGAGACTGAAGCTTTCTTT. The chain recombines TRBV25-1 with TRBJ1-1; 8 bases agree with TRBD1. Germline V gene lookup returns CDR1 MGHDK and CDR2 SYGVNS. CDR3 length: 15 residues. V lost 7 bases, J lost 5 bases, and 12 bases stayed unmatched.

CDR3 residues: CASRRGRDEQFF. DNA of the CDR3: TGTGCCAGCAGGAGGGGAAGAGATGAGCAGTTCTTC. The rearrangement joins TRBV7-8 to TRBJ2-1; D tentatively fits TRBD1 or TRBD2 (5 bases each). Trimming left V 6 bases short and J 8 bases short, with 11 bases between. Looked up from germline, CDR1 is SGHVS and CDR2 is FQNEAQ. The CDR3 runs to 12 residues.